The entry below gives a single T cell receptor (beta chain) sequence along with its context. The record originates from a study of shared clonotypes between healthy human individuals. The length of the CDR3 is 17 residues. The J segment lost 6 bases and the V segment lost 1 base, leaving 11 bases of the junction unmatched. Germline V gene lookup returns CDR1 SGHVS and CDR2 FNYEAQ. How the authors handled the data: ImmunoSEQ supplied junction-only sequences lacking quality scores, so filtering was different. The assay was immunoSEQ multiplex PCR, and TCRdb's table has in-frame clones only and misses some. That table is the source of V, J and clone size, and D and trimming were worked out from the DNA. Among roughly 1.4 million clones listed, approximately 98.5% were seen once.

V and J are TRBV7-6 and TRBJ2-3; 9 bases align to TRBD2. The sequence was collected from a man aged 25 to 40 in good health. The specimen sequenced was naive CD4+ T cells sorted from blood. Noted subset: CD45RA+ positively selected. The CDR3 region has the DNA TGTGCCAGCAGCTTAGTTGCGGGAGGGCCCCGAAAGGATACGCAGTATTTT. It is translated as CASSLVAGGPRKDTQYF.